This T cell receptor (beta chain) stems from a study of T cell responses to AZD1222 COVID-19 vaccine. Only in-frame clones appear in the TCRdb table, and some are missing; sequencing was by immunoSEQ multiplex PCR. This sample carries 200,000 or so clones, 93% of them seen once, and the ten largest clones take roughly 1%. Here the sequenced sample was peripheral blood, taken on day 0 of MenACWY control vaccination. The TCR comes from an adult in good health.

The CDR3 DNA reads as TGTGCCAGCTCACCGGTAGGGGCCGAGCAGTACTTC. Translation gives CASSPVGAEQYF. This chain connects TRBV18 to TRBJ2-7, with D possibly being TRBD1 (5 bases). V was pared by 3 bases and J by 6 bases, with 9 bases between. Germline V gene sequence: CDR1 KGHSH, CDR2 LQKENI. The CDR3 has 12 residues.